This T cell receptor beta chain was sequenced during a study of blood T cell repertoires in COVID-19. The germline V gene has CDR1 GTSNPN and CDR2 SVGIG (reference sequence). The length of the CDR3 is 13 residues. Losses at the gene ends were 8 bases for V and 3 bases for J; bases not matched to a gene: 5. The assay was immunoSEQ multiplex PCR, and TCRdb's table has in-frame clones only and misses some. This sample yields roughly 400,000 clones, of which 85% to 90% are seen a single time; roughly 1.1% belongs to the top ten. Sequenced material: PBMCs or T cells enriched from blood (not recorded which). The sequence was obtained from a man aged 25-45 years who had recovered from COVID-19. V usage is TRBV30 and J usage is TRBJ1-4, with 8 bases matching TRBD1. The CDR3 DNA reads TGTGCCGTTGACAGGGGAGCTAATGAAAAACTGTTTTTT. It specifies CAVDRGANEKLFF.